This T cell receptor beta chain stems from a study of naive and memory T cell subsets. Study conclusions and caveats: Tuberculin site TCR excess was interpreted as type IV hypersensitivity infiltration.

Per germline, CDR1 SNHLY and CDR2 FYNNEI. After removal of 3 bases from V and 2 bases from J, the junction contained 9 bases not matched to a gene. The CDR3 is 16 amino acids. The SP2 primer and nested alpha and beta constant region primers amplified ligated cDNA in four rounds. Reverse transcription of blood and skin TCR RNA was primed at alpha and beta constant regions. In TCRdb, the UMI-ligation and nested PCR reads were re-called with MiXCR into one record per CDR3 protein. This sample has some 40,000 distinct CDR3 sequences, with 8% to 13% found just once. With regard to this clonotype: Its antigen is not identified.

The treatment denotes: skin biopsy from PPD injection site in Mantoux-positive individual. The library had UMIs added by 3' ligation of an oligonucleotide to TCR cDNA. Skin biopsies came from PPD injection sites in Mantoux-positive individuals. Input was roughly 1 to 1,100 ng of DNase-treated total RNA without cell sorting. The receptor comes from an adult in good health. The starting material was skin, obtained from a tuberculin skin test site. V gene TRBV2 combines with J gene TRBJ2-5; 7 bases map to TRBD1. The CDR3 DNA follows: TGTGCCAGCAGTGAGCGGAGACAGGGACCGCAAGAGACCCAGTACTTC. Protein product: CASSERRQGPQETQYF.